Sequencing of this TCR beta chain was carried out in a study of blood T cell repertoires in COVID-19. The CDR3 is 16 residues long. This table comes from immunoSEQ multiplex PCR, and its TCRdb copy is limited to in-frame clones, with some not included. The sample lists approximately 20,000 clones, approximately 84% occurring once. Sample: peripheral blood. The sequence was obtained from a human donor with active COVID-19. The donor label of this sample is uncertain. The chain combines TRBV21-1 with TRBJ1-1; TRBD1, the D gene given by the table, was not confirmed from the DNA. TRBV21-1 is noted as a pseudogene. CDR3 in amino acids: CASSPSWAGSNTEAFF. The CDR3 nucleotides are TGTGCCAGCAGCCCCTCCTGGGCAGGGTCGAACACTGAAGCTTTCTTT.